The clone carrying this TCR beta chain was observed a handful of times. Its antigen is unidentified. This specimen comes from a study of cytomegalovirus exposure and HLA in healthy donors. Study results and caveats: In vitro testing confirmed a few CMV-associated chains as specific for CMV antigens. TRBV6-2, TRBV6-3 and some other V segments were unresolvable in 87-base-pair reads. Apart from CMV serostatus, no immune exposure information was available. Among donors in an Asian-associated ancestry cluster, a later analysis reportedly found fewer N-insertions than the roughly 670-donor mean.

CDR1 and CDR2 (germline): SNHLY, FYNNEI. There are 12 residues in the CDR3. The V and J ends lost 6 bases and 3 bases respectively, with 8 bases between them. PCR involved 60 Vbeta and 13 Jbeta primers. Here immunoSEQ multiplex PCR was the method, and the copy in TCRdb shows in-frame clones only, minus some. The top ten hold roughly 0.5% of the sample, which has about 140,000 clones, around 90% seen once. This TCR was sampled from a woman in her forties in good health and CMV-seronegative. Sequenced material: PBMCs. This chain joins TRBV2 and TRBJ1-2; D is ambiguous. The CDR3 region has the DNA TGTGCCAGCAGATGGCAGGACTATGGCTACACCTTC. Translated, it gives CASRWQDYGYTF.